This is a list of T cell receptor beta chains from one sample in a study of cytomegalovirus exposure and HLA in healthy donors. Measured with immunoSEQ multiplex PCR; TCRdb has only the in-frame clones, and not every one. Of some 250,000 clones detected, 70% to 90% appear once; the ten largest clones hold around 8%. The sample consisted of PBMCs. These receptors were obtained from a woman aged 60-75 years in good health and CMV-seropositive. CDR3s include the opening cysteine and the closing phenylalanine or tryptophan. Each record gives: J gene, V gene, CDR3 protein.

>TRBJ1-4|TRBV15
CATSITRDRVGEKLFF
>TRBJ2-3|TRBV5-1
CASSLETSGRATDTQYF
>TRBJ2-7|TRBV18
CASSPTTLAGRAYEQYF
>TRBJ1-1|TRBV9
CASSVEGGSTEAFF
>TRBJ2-7|TRBV19
CASSISSRDRIYEQYF
>TRBJ2-3|TRBV4-1
CASSQESSTDTQYF
>TRBJ1-5|TRBV25-1
CASSAGQGFGQPQHF
>TRBJ1-5|TRBV5-1
CASSPLLTGGIQPQHF
>TRBJ1-1|TRBV28
CASRVNTEAFF
>TRBJ1-6|TRBV6-5
CASGQGGSPLHF
>TRBJ1-2|TRBV6-1
CASSDYVYGYTF
>TRBJ2-1|TRBV9
CASSSRTGKSYNEQFF
>TRBJ1-1|TRBV5-1
CASSLPTGTMNTEAFF
>TRBJ2-3|TRBV30
CAWRGGTSGNADTQYF
>TRBJ2-5|TRBV14
CASSPRRLAGVLTAQYF
>TRBJ2-7|TRBV28
CATGQGGYEQYF
>TRBJ1-2|TRBV5-1
CASRQDPEWGYTF
>TRBJ2-7|TRBV4-1
CASRDRVQSYEQYF
>TRBJ2-5|TRBV27
CASSPDFFREEETQYF
>TRBJ2-2|TRBV5-1
CASSEYRQDGELFF
>TRBJ2-3|TRBV27
CASSLLRVADTQYF
>TRBJ1-4|TRBV25-1
CASRGGRNEKLFF
>TRBJ2-5|TRBV19
CASSIVGGGMKETQYF
>-|TRBV29-1
CSGGAGSGSYEQYF
>TRBJ1-2|TRBV5-5
CASSFSGAYYGYTF
>TRBJ1-3|TRBV28
CASSPPKIQGWGGNTIYF
>TRBJ1-1|TRBV7-9
CSSSPLDRGEVSNTEAFF
>TRBJ2-1|TRBV13
CASSYEGTSGRNEQFF
>TRBJ2-1|TRBV5-1
CTSSPERLGEQFF
>TRBJ1-1|TRBV29-1
CSVARTGSEAFF
>TRBJ2-7|TRBV27
CASSSVGGAYEQYF
>TRBJ2-7|TRBV11-2
CASSFTIIYEQYF
>TRBJ2-1|TRBV7-9
CASSLDPTGSYNEQFF
>TRBJ2-1|TRBV7-2
CASSSPLWAEQFF
>TRBJ2-1|TRBV5-1
CASSSRLAGDGEQFF
>TRBJ1-4|TRBV6-5
CASSLAGGTREKLFF
>TRBJ1-6|TRBV27
CASSLARTAYNSPLHF
>TRBJ1-3|TRBV28
CASSLGGVGNTIYF
>TRBJ1-2|TRBV5-1
CASSLGDRAVGYTF
>TRBJ2-5|TRBV4-1
CASSQDYSEETQYF
>TRBJ1-1|TRBV28
CASSFYRDRGTEAFF
>TRBJ2-3|TRBV5-4
CASSRTGATDTQYF
>TRBJ2-7|TRBV28
CASTPPGQGALFGEQYF
>TRBJ1-3|TRBV6-4
CASRGNTIYF
>TRBJ1-3|TRBV9
CASSVDRASGNTIYF
>TRBJ2-1|TRBV5-1
CASTASGGGGQFF
>TRBJ1-1|TRBV4-1
CASSHPTGSRAEAFF
>TRBJ2-7|TRBV2
CASSRGQGTEQYF
>TRBJ1-1|TRBV5-1
CASSLEEGLKGTEAFF
>TRBJ2-1|TRBV30
CAWSVIGLAAYNEQFF
>TRBJ1-1|TRBV9
CASSVAGGEAFF
>TRBJ1-2|TRBV5-1
CASTTGANYGYTF
>TRBJ2-7|TRBV6-5
CASFNLVSYEQYF